This T cell receptor beta chain was recovered during a study of identical twins listed by TCRdb under 2016. Regarding the complete study: To test whether fetal clonotypes persist, the study used deep sequencing on TCR alpha and beta repertoires from monozygotic twins, unrelated adults of various ages, and cord blood. Replicate twin experiments were performed at different times using different library preparation protocols to rule out contamination. Beyond this particular receptor, the publication reports: A weaker excess of twin sharing was found in beta out-of-frame sequences because the signal-to-noise ratio was lowered by fewer shared sequences. In monozygotic twins, recombination models systematically underestimated out-of-frame TCR alpha sharing, but the models matched the sharing seen between unrelated individuals. Compared with coincidental sharing between unrelated individuals, out-of-frame TCR alpha sequences shared between twins showed an excess of sequences with low generation probability. Invariant T cells such as MAIT and iNKT could partly confound zero-insertion analyses, though diverse VJ usage argued against this for most clonotypes. Fewer insertions were carried by abundant cord blood beta clonotypes, a similar but weaker trend appeared in young adult naive repertoires, and no such trend appeared in memory repertoires. Because the same donors could not be followed over many years, the conclusions depended on cross-sectional statistical analysis.

From its cysteine to its phenylalanine, the CDR3 spans 15 amino acids. Solely the CDR3 DNA is kept, with 45 bases framed from the first base. CDR1 KGHSH and CDR2 LQKENI were looked up in the germline V gene. For this chain, trimming is 4 bases at the V end and 8 bases at the J end, and the number of junction bases without a gene match is 6. Library preparation was by 5' RACE. Sequenced using an Illumina HiSeq 2000. Template switching added a universal primer binding site, and the final cDNA carried a unique molecular identifier that allowed TCR cDNA molecules to be counted accurately. Specific primers in the conserved constant-segment region were used to synthesize first-strand cDNA for TCR alpha and beta chains. Each cDNA library was double barcoded, with a SMART-Mk sample barcode plus Illumina barcodes, to control for contamination. Two successive PCR steps introduced TruSeq adapter sequences along with Illumina sample barcodes. The TCR alpha and beta cDNA libraries were sequenced on the Illumina HiSeq platform using custom primers. The study's own analysis went as follows. MiGEC processed the raw reads to extract unique molecular identifiers, while MiXCR was used to determine the CDR3 positions. Recombination models were inferred per individual with the repgenHMM and IGoR tools using an EM algorithm. The analysis of shared clonotypes was done with the tcR package in R, with sharing normalized by the product of cloneset sizes. To study raw recombination without the effects of thymic and clonal selection, out-of-frame nonproductive sequences were analyzed. Through fastp at Q25 and MiXCR, TCRdb rebuilt clones from the public reads, retaining in-frame beta chains. Duplicate CDR3 protein sequences are folded into a single record with the most common DNA and genes. The authors' filters were not applied to this entry. In this sample the table shows approximately 700,000 distinct CDR3 sequences, less than 7% of which occur a single time. 1.5% to 2% of the sample rests with the top ten.

All donors were healthy Caucasians. The researchers also sequenced three unrelated adults who were not twins: a male aged 18 to 30, a male aged 50 to 60, and a female aged 50 to 60. Using Miltenyi CD45RO+ enrichment and human naive T-cell isolation kits, memory (CD45RO+) and naive T cells were isolated from PBMC. Only a few counts were recorded for this clonotype. Its cognate antigen has yet to be identified. Per-base quality was not reported, and no clone a single base away is much larger than it. The rearranged segments are TRBV18 and TRBJ1-4; 11 bases in between match TRBD1. The clonotype was recovered from a man between 18 and 29 years old in good health. Sequencing was carried out using naive T cells sorted from blood. Per the publication, the cell subset or site label means: cells isolated with a human naive T-cell isolation kit. The nucleotide sequence is TGTGCCAGCTCACGACCGGGACAGGGGGTCGAAAAACTGTTTTTT. The translation is CASSRPGQGVEKLFF.